A single sample gave rise to the 15 T cell receptor beta chains below, sequenced in a study of blood T cells in healthy people across ages. The authors ran a second PCR of roughly 6 to 12 cycles using a sample-barcoded 5' primer and a J-beta primer mix. TCRdb recomputed calls from the 5' RACE reads with MiXCR, one row per CDR3 protein. The table shows 700,000 or so distinct CDR3 sequences, with about 20% occurring only once. The sample taken for sequencing was blood. All receptors derive from a man between 65 and 80 years old in good health.

The J gene is TRBJ2-7, the V gene TRBV2; no reliable D call. The CDR3 length is 14 residues. Germline lookup yields CDR1 SNHLY and CDR2 FYNNEI. V was shortened by 6 bases and J by 3 bases, with 15 bases between the two germline ends. The CDR3: CASRDYGVSYEQYF. CDR3 bases: TGTGCCAGCAGGGATTATGGAGTGAGCTACGAGCAGTACTTC.

V and J are TRBV4-3 and TRBJ2-4; D is unclear. Germline V gives CDR1 LGHNA, CDR2 YSLEER. This CDR3 comprises 16 residues. Trimming took 0 bases from V and 0 from J, leaving 9 bases between them. The CDR3 DNA reads as TGCGCCAGCAGCCAAGAATTCCGTCTAGCCAAAAACATTCAGTACTTC. Translation: CASSQEFRLAKNIQYF.

The chain joins TRBV5-1 to TRBJ2-1; the D call may be TRBD1 or TRBD2 (5 bases each). V lost 1 base to trimming and J lost 6 bases, with 11 bases between them. This CDR3 comprises 14 residues. Germline V lookup: CDR1 SGHRS, CDR2 YFSETQ. The CDR3 DNA reads as TGCGCCAGCAGCTTGAGTGAAGGGACCAATGAGCAGTTCTTC. Translating gives CASSLSEGTNEQFF.

V is TRBV6-5 and J is TRBJ2-7; weak D call: TRBD1 (6 bases). CDR1 and CDR2 from the germline V gene are MNHEY and SVGAGI. Trimming pared 3 bases from V and 2 bases from J, leaving 14 bases between. This CDR3 spans 15 amino acids. As DNA, the CDR3 is TGTGCCAGCAGTTATGGCGGTCAGGGGACCTACGAGCAGTACTTC. Its protein product is CASSYGGQGTYEQYF.

This clonotype was seen more than once but under ten times. Sequence at one end of the junction differs from germline and may be a read error. The rearrangement joins TRBV5-1 to TRBJ2-3, with D unclear. Germline V gene sequence: CDR1 SGHRS, CDR2 YFSETQ. This CDR3 has 15 residues. The CDR3 loop reads CTSSLVNPSTDTQYF. CDR3 coding DNA: TGCACCAGCAGCTTGGTAAATCCTAGCACAGATACGCAGTATTTT.

In this sample, this clonotype turned up a few times. The V gene is TRBV20-1, the J gene TRBJ1-4; D not certain. Germline V gene data show CDR1 as DFQATT and CDR2 as SNEGSKA (reference sequence). With 2 bases removed from V and 4 bases from J, the gap between germline ends came to 14 bases. The CDR3 spans 15 residues. CDR3 in amino acids: CSARSSGRVNEKLFF. CDR3 bases: TGCAGTGCTAGAAGTTCGGGCCGGGTTAATGAAAAACTGTTTTTT.

This sequence joins TRBV29-1 and TRBJ2-1; 7 nucleotides agree with TRBD2. Trimming took 4 bases from V and 10 from J; bases not matched to a gene: 7. Germline V gene lookup returns CDR1 SQVTM and CDR2 ANQGSEA. The CDR3 is made up of 12 amino acids. The CDR3 protein is CSVGGGSNEQFF. The CDR3 DNA follows: TGCAGCGTTGGGGGCGGGAGTAACGAGCAGTTCTTC.

The rearrangement joins TRBV7-8 to TRBJ2-1, with unresolved D. Germline lookup yields CDR1 SGHVS and CDR2 FQNEAQ. Between the trimmed V and J ends, which lost 1 base and 5 bases, there was a span of 12 bases. The CDR3 sequence is 15 residues long. CDR3 sequence (DNA): TGTGCCAGCAGCTTAGGGGCTGCTCTTAACAATGAGCAGTTCTTC. Amino acids: CASSLGAALNNEQFF.

This clonotype was detected a few times. This chain connects TRBV24-1 to TRBJ1-1, with D unresolved. From germline, CDR1 is KGHDR and CDR2 SFDVKD. This CDR3 is built from 15 residues. V lost 4 bases and J 1 base, leaving 12 bases between the germline ends. The CDR3 loop reads CATSETGGSNTEAFF. The CDR3 DNA follows: TGTGCCACCAGTGAAACCGGTGGGTCGAACACTGAAGCTTTCTTT.

This chain joins TRBV20-1 and TRBJ1-2; TRBD1 might be the D (6 bases). CDR3 length: 14 residues. Trimming took 6 bases from V and 0 from J, leaving 14 bases between them. Germline CDR1 and CDR2: DFQATT and SNEGSKA (reference sequence). The CDR3 sequence is CSANRESANYGYTF. The CDR3 region has the DNA TGCAGTGCGAACAGGGAGTCAGCTAACTATGGCTACACCTTC.

This clonotype appeared a few times. J is TRBJ2-1 and V is TRBV28; a possible D gene is TRBD2 (6 bases). Germline V CDR1 and CDR2: MDHEN, SYDVKM. The CDR3 runs 11 residues. The CDR3 protein is CASGRDRSPFF. In nucleotides, the CDR3 is TGTGCTAGCGGTAGAGACCGTAGTCCGTTCTTC.

V usage is TRBV6-5 and J usage is TRBJ2-1; 9 bases fit TRBD2. This CDR3 has 15 amino acids. The V gene end was trimmed by 6 bases and the J gene end by 1 base; junction bases not matched to a gene: 4. Per germline, CDR1 MNHEY and CDR2 SVGAGI. CDR3 nucleotides: TGTGCCAGCAGGGTAGCGGGAGCGTCCTACAATGAGCAGTTCTTC. It encodes CASRVAGASYNEQFF.

About this clonotype: At one boundary the junction diverges from the germline segment, which might be a read error. The V gene is TRBV5-1, the J gene TRBJ1-1; tentative D call: TRBD1 (6 bases). The CDR3 spans 15 residues. Germline V gene data show CDR1 as SGHRS and CDR2 as YFSETQ. The CDR3 region has the DNA TGCGCCAGCAGCTGGAGCGGGGGGCGGGAGACTGCAGCTTTCTTT. Translated, it gives CASSWSGGRETAAFF.

The V call is TRBV19, the J call TRBJ1-4, with D perhaps TRBD1 (5 bases). The CDR3 extends over 15 amino acids. CDR1 and CDR2 (germline): LNHDA, SQIVND (reference sequence). Between the trimmed V and J ends, which lost 2 bases and 5 bases, there was a span of 12 bases. The CDR3 coding sequence is TGTGCCAGTAGTATAATGGGGACCGGCAATGAAAAACTGTTTTTT. Translating it yields CASSIMGTGNEKLFF. Full variable domain (remainder filled in from reference TRBV19 and TRBJ1-4): DGGITQSPKYLFRKEGQNVTLSCEQNLNHDAMYWYRQDPGQGLRLIYYSQIVNDFQKGDIAEGYSVSREKKESFPLTVTSAQKNPTAFYLCASSIMGTGNEKLFFGSGTQLSVL.

This clonotype was counted only a few times. The J gene is TRBJ2-1, the V gene TRBV7-2; 14 nucleotides align to TRBD2. V was pared by 3 bases and J by 3 bases, with 7 bases of the junction left unmatched. The CDR3 totals 18 residues. CDR1 and CDR2 from the germline V gene are SGHTA and FQGNSA. The CDR3 coding sequence is TGTGCCAGCAGCTTGGAAGGGACTAGCGGGAGATACTACAATGAGCAGTTCTTC. Encoded protein: CASSLEGTSGRYYNEQFF.